This paragraph reports one T cell receptor (beta chain). Antigen: not known. These data belong to a study of blood T cells in healthy people across ages. Peripheral blood samples of around 9.8 milliliters were drawn from each donor. The V gene end was trimmed by 0 bases and the J gene end by 8 bases; junction bases not matched to a gene: 5. The CDR3 has 15 amino acids. CDR1 and CDR2 (germline): LGHDT, YNNKEL (reference sequence). The second PCR ran about 6 to 11 cycles with a sample-barcoded 5' primer and J-beta primers. TCRdb reprocessed the 5' RACE reads via MiXCR and lists one record per CDR3 protein. The sample contains about 770,000 distinct CDR3 sequences, about 42% of which appear only once. General study results and limits: More naive CD4+ cells and higher diversity marked long-lived donors relative to aged donors.

Sample: blood. The clonotype was recovered from a man aged 55-75 years in good health. The chain has TRBV3-1 and TRBJ1-4; TRBD1 aligns across 8 bases. The CDR3 region is CASSQEQGGREKLFF. The CDR3 coding sequence is TGTGCCAGCAGCCAAGAACAGGGGGGAAGGGAAAAACTGTTTTTT.